This section outlines one TCR beta chain sequence together with its context. What it binds is not known. Time point described: newly diagnosed GD, antithyroid drugs for less than 3 months. There was RNA extracted from PBMCs, and the TCR library was made from it. With iRepertoire HTBI primers and Arm-PCR of CDR3 regions, TCR beta libraries were built. MiXCR, applied by TCRdb to the multiplex PCR reads, yields one record per CDR3 protein. The sample holds around 450,000 distinct CDR3 sequences, under 20% seen once. The data originate from a study of regulatory T cells in long-lasting Graves disease. This CDR3 contains 15 residues. V lost 3 bases, J lost 5 bases, and 6 bases stayed unmatched. Germline V gives CDR1 SGHTA, CDR2 FQGTGA. Whole-study results and caveats: Sharing of public clonotypes was greater in persistent patients (about 2,700) than in new patients (around 1,000). TRBV28, TRBJ1-2 and TRBJ2-5 were segments that persistent disease favored.

This same sample was also part of a study on T cells in Graves' hyperthyroidism and ophthalmopathy. This second study says: When the TCR CDR3 underwent first-round RT-PCR, the HTBI primer set was used. Most thyroid-expanded clonotypes above 0.001 were also found in blood.

The TCR comes from a man aged 35-49 years with Graves disease. This specimen was peripheral blood mononuclear cells (PBMCs), taken at new diagnosis, from a patient treated with antithyroid drugs. V usage is TRBV7-3 and J usage is TRBJ1-5; 8 bases align to TRBD1. The CDR3, as DNA: TGTGCCAGCAGCTTTGGGCAACAGGGGGATCAGCCCCAGCATTTT. This translates into CASSFGQQGDQPQHF.